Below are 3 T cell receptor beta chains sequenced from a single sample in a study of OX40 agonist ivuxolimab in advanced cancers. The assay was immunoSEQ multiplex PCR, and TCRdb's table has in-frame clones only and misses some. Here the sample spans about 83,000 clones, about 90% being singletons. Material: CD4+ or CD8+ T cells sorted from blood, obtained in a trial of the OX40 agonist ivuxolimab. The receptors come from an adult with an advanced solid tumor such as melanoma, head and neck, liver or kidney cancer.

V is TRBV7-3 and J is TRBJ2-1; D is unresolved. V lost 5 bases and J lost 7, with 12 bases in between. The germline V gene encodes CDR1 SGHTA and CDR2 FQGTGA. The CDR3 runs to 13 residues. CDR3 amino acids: CASSEAMENEQFF. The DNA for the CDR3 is TGTGCCAGCAGCGAAGCAATGGAGAATGAGCAGTTCTTC.

The CDR3 DNA is TGTGCTAGTGGTTTGGTACCTGACTATGGCTACACCTTC. It is translated as CASGLVPDYGYTF. The chain employs TRBV12-5 and TRBJ1-2; the D is unclear. The germline V gene encodes CDR1 LGHNT and CDR2 FRNRAP. The CDR3 runs to 13 residues. Trimming shortened V by 0 bases and J by 3 bases, and 5 bases separated the two germline ends.

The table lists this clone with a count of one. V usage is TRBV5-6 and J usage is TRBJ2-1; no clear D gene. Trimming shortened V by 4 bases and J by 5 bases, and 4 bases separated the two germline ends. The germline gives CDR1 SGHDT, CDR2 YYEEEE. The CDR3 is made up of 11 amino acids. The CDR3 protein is CASSLNNEQFF. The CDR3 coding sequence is TGTGCCAGCAGCCTGAACAATGAGCAGTTCTTC.